One T cell receptor beta chain is described in this entry. Antigen specificity is unknown. The data stem from a study of a mutant IDH1 vaccine in newly diagnosed glioma. The wider study: Vaccine administration was initiated 4-6 weeks following radiotherapy alone, or with temozolomide cycles. The sex distribution of treated patients was roughly 62% male and roughly 40% female, with a mean age of around 40 years.

The time point here: week 47, end of study. Doses of 300 ug of mutant IDH1 20-mer peptide were given with topical imiquimod. CDR1 and CDR2 (germline): KGHSH, LQKENI. This CDR3 has 18 residues. The J segment lost 0 bases and the V segment lost 3 bases, leaving 12 bases of the junction unmatched. TCRdb's copy holds only in-frame clones and misses some; the assay was immunoSEQ multiplex PCR. The sample has over 30,000 clones, more than 75% seen once. This sequence was found in a woman aged 25 to 45 with glioma. Sequences were derived from PBMCs, sampled from a glioma patient whose treatment included an IDH1 peptide vaccine. The chain has TRBV18 and TRBJ1-1; 8 bases match TRBD1. CDR3 sequence reads: CASSPDRVITLMNTEAFF. Written as DNA, the CDR3 is TGTGCCAGCTCACCGGACAGGGTCATTACCCTTATGAACACTGAAGCTTTCTTT. Full variable domain (missing parts from reference TRBV18 and TRBJ1-1): NAGVMQNPRHLVRRRGQEARLRCSPMKGHSHVYWYRQLPEEGLKFMVYLQKENIIDESGMPKERFSAEFPKEGPSILRIQQVVRGDSAAYFCASSPDRVITLMNTEAFFGQGTRLTVV.